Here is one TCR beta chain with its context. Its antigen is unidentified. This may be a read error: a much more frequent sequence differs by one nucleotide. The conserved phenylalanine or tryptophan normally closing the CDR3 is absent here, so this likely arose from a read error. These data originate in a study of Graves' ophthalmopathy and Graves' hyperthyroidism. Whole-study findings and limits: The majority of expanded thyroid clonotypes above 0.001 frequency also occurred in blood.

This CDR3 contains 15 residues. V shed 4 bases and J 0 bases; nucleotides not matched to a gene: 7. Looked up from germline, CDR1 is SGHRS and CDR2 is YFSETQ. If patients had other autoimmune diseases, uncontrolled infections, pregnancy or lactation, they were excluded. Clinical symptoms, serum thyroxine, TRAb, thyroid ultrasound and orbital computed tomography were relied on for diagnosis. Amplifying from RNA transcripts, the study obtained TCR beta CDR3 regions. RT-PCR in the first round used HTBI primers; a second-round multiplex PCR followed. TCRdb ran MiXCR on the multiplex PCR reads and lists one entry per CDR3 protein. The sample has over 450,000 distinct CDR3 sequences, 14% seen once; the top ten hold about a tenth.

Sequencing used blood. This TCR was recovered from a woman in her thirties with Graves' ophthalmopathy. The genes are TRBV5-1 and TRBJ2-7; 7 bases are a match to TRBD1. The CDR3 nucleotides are TGCGCCAGCAGCCTACCGACAGGGTACTCCTACGAGCAGTACTTG. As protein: CASSLPTGYSYEQYL.